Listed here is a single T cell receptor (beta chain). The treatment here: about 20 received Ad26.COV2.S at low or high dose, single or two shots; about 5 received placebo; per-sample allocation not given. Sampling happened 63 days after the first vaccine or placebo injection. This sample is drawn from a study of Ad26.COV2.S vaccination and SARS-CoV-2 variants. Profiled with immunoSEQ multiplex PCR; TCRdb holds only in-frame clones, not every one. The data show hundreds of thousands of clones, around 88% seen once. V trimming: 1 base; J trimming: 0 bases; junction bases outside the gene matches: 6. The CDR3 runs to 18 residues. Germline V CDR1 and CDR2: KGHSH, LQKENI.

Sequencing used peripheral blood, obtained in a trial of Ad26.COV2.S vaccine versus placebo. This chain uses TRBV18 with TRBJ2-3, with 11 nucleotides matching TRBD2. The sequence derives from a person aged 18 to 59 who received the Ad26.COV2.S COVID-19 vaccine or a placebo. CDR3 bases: TGTGCCAGCTCACCACGGGGACTAGCGGAGGGGAGCACAGATACGCAGTATTTT. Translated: CASSPRGLAEGSTDTQYF.